This T cell receptor (beta chain) was observed in a study of cytomegalovirus exposure and HLA in healthy donors. Study results and caveats: A later analysis, which compared TCR beta chains of equal frequency, found the HLA-associated ones more clonally expanded. Per a prior analysis, the majority of TCR beta V segments were productive roughly 87% or roughly 30% of the time. V- and J-gene trimming in TCR beta was tied to a missense DCLRE1C variant by an analysis performed later. Presence/absence analyses rested on an assumption that sequencing depth was roughly uniform across donors.

V lost 8 bases and J lost 4; bases outside the gene matches: 11. This CDR3 spans 15 amino acids. CDR1 and CDR2 from the germline V gene are SNHLY and FYNNEI. The primer mix had 60 Vbeta and 13 Jbeta primers. The assay was immunoSEQ multiplex PCR, and TCRdb's table has in-frame clones only and misses some. In total, the table holds about 150,000 clones. About this clone itself: The antigen is unknown.

The specimen sequenced was PBMCs. The J gene is TRBJ2-7, the V gene TRBV2, with TRBD2 identical over 10 bases. The sequence was obtained from a woman aged 50 to 60 in good health and CMV-seronegative. CDR3: CASSDRASGSYEQYF. The CDR3 region has the DNA TGTGCCAGCTCAGACCGGGCTAGCGGGAGTTACGAGCAGTACTTC.